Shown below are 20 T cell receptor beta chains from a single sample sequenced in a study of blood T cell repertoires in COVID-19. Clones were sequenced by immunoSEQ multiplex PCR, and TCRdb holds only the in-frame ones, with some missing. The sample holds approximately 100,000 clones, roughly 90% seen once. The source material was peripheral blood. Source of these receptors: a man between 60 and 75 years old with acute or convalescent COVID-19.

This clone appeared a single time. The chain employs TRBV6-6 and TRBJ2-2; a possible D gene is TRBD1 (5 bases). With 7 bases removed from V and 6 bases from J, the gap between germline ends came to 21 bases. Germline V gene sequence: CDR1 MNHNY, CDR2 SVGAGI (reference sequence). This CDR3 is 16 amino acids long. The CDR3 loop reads CASTEWERGSAGELFF. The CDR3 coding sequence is TGTGCCAGCACCGAATGGGAAAGGGGCTCCGCCGGGGAGCTGTTTTTT.

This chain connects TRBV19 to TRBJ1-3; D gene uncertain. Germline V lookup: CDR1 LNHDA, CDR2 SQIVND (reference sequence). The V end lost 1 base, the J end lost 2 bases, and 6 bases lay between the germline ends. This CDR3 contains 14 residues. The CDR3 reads CASSIGEPGNTIYF. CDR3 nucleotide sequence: TGTGCCAGTAGTATAGGAGAACCTGGAAACACCATATATTTT.

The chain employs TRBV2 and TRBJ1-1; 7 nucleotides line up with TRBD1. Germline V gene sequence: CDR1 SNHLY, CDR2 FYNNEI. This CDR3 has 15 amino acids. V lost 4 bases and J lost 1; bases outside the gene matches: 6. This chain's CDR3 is CASSVFTGENTEAFF. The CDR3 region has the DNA TGTGCCAGCAGTGTGTTTACAGGGGAGAACACTGAAGCTTTCTTT.

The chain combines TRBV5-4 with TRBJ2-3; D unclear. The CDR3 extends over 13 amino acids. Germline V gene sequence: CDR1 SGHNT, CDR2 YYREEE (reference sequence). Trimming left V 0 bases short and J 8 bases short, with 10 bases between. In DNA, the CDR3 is TGTGCCAGCAGCTTGGAGGCAACGGGTACGCAGTATTTT. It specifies CASSLEATGTQYF.

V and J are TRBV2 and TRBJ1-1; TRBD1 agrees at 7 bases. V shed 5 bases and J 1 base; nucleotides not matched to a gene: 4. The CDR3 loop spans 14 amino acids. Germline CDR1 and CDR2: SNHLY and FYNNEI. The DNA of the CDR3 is TGTGCCAGCAGTCCCCGACAGGGGAACACTGAAGCTTTCTTT. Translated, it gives CASSPRQGNTEAFF.

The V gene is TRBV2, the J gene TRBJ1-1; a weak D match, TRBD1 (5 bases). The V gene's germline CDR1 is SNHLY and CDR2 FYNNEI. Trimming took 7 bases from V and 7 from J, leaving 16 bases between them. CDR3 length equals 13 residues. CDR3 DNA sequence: TGTGCCAGCACCATTCGGACAAATAATGAAGCTTTCTTT. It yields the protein CASTIRTNNEAFF.

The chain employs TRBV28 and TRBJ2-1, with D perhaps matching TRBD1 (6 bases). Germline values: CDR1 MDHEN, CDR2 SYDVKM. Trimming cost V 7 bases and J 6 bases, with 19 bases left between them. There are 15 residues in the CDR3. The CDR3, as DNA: TGTGCCAGCATCCGCCTCACAGGGTTAGGCAATGAGCAGTTCTTC. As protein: CASIRLTGLGNEQFF.

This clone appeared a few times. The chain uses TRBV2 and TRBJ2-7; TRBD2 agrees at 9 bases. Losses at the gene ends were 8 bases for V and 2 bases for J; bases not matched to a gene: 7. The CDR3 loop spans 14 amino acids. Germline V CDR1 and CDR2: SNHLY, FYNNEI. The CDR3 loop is CASYPAGGAYEQYF. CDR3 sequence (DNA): TGTGCCAGCTACCCAGCGGGAGGTGCCTACGAGCAGTACTTC.

CDR3 amino acids: CASSFRTGLDTQYF. CDR3 nucleotide sequence: TGTGCCAGCAGCTTCCGGACAGGGTTGGATACGCAGTATTTT. This sequence joins TRBV5-4 and TRBJ2-3; 8 bases line up with TRBD1. The CDR3 runs to 14 residues. V was clipped by 2 bases and J by 6 bases; unmatched bases: 5. Germline V lookup: CDR1 SGHNT, CDR2 YYREEE (reference sequence).

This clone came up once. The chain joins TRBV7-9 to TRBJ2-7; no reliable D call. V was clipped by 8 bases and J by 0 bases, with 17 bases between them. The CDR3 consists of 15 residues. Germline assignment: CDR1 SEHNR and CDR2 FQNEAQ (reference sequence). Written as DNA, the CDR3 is TGTGCCAGCCACAACCGGAGTGGTAGCTCCTACGAGCAGTACTTC. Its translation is CASHNRSGSSYEQYF. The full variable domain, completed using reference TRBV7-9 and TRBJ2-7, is DTGVSQNPRHKITKRGQNVTFRCDPISEHNRLYWYRQTLGQGPEFLTYFQNEAQLEKSRLLSDRFSAERPKGSFSTLEIQRTEQGDSAMYLCASHNRSGSSYEQYFGPGTRLTVT.

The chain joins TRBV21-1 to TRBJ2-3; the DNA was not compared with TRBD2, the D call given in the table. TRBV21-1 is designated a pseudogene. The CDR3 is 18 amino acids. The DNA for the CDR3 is TGTGCCAGACAGCCGGGACTAGCGGGAGGTTTTATCACAGATACGCAGTATTTT. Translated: CARQPGLAGGFITDTQYF.

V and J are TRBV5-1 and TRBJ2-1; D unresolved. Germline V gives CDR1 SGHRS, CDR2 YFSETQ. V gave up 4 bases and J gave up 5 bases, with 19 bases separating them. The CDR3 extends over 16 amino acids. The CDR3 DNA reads TGCGCCAGCAGCCCGGGTAGTCCCCCGGTACACAATGAGCAGTTCTTC. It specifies CASSPGSPPVHNEQFF. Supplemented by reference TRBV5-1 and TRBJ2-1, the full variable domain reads KAGVTQTPRYLIKTRGQQVTLSCSPISGHRSVSWYQQTPGQGLQFLFEYFSETQRNKGNFPGRFSGRQFSNSRSEMNVSTLELGDSALYLCASSPGSPPVHNEQFFGPGTRLTVL.

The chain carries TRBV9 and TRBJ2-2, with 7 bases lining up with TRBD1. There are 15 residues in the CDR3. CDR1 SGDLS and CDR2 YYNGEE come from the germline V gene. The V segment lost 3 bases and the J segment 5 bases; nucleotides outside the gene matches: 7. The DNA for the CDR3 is TGTGCCAGCAGCGAGGGGGCGCTGGGGACCGGGGAGCTGTTTTTT. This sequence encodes CASSEGALGTGELFF.

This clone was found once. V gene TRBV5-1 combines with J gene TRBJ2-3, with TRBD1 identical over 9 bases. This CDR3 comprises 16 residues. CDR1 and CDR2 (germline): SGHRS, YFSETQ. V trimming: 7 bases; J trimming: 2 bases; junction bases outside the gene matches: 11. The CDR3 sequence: CASGQGFDRITDTQYF. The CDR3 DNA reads TGCGCCAGCGGACAGGGGTTTGACCGAATCACAGATACGCAGTATTTT.

In nucleotides, the CDR3 is TGTGCCAGCAGTTTGCCAGGGGTTATGTACGAGCAGTACTTC. Residues: CASSLPGVMYEQYF. The chain has TRBV28 and TRBJ2-7, with a tentative D call TRBD1 (6 bases). V was cut by 3 bases and J by 4 bases, with 13 bases left in between. The V gene's germline CDR1 is MDHEN and CDR2 SYDVKM. CDR3 length: 14 residues.

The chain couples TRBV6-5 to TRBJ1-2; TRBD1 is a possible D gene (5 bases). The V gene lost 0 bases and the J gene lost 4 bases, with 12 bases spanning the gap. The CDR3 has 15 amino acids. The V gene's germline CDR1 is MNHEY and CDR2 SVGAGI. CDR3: CASSYSAGGGYGYTF. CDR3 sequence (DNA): TGTGCCAGCAGTTACTCCGCGGGGGGAGGCTATGGCTACACCTTC.

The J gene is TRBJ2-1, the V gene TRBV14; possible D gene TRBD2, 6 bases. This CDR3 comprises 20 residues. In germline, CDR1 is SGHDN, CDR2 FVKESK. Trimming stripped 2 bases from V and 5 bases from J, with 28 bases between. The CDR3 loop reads CASSQTTTGTSTPFHNEQFF. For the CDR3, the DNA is TGTGCCAGCAGCCAAACTACCACCGGGACTTCGACCCCCTTTCACAATGAGCAGTTCTTC.

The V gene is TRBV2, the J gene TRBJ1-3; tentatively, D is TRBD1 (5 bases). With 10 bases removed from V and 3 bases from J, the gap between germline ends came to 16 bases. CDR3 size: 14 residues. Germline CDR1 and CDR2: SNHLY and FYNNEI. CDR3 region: CAISDSHDGNTIYF. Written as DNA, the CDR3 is TGTGCCATATCCGACAGCCACGATGGAAACACCATATATTTT.

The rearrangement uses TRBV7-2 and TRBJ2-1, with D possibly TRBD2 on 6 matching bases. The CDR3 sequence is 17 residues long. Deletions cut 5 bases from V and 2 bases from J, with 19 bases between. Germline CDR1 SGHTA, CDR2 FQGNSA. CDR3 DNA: TGTGCCAGCAGCACAAGGAGGGGACGGACTGCCTACAATGAGCAGTTCTTC. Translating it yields CASSTRRGRTAYNEQFF.

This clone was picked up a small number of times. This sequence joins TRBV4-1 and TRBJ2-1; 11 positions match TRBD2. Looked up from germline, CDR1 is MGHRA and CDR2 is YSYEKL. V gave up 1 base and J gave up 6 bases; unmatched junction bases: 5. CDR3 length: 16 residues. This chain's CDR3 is CASSQVLAGGSNEQFF. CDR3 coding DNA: TGCGCCAGCAGCCAAGTCCTAGCGGGAGGTAGCAATGAGCAGTTCTTC.